A selection of T cell receptor beta chains follows, all from one sample in a study of cytomegalovirus exposure and HLA in healthy donors. The method was immunoSEQ multiplex PCR; TCRdb's version includes in-frame clones alone and lacks a portion of them. In the table there are 150,000 to 200,000 clones, over 60% of which are singletons. Sequenced: PBMCs. The receptors here all came from a man aged 40-50 years in good health and CMV-seronegative. Both conserved end residues are part of each CDR3. The order of the fields is J gene, CDR3 length, V gene, CDR3 protein.

TRBJ2-7 | 14 | TRBV4-3 | CASSQDEGAYEQYF
TRBJ2-1 | 15 | TRBV7-2 | CASSFGTSKGNEQFF
TRBJ2-2 | 14 | TRBV30 | CAWTLLPNTGELFF
TRBJ2-2 | 17 | TRBV7-2 | CASSASGNPRGTGELFF
TRBJ1-2 | 15 | TRBV5-4 | CASSGPGTGDYGYTF
TRBJ2-7 | 14 | TRBV6-1 | CASSEWGQGYEQYF
TRBJ2-3 | 15 | TRBV5-4 | CASSSGLAGGNTQYF
TRBJ1-1 | 15 | TRBV9 | CASSVGRATNTEAFF
TRBJ2-3 | 16 | TRBV4-3 | CASSQDRGGSTDTQYF
TRBJ1-6 | 15 | TRBV5-6 | CASSLGGTGDSPLHF
TRBJ2-7 | 14 | TRBV6-5 | CASSYSGHSYEQYF
TRBJ1-1 | 13 | TRBV5-4 | CASSPGQTPEAFF
TRBJ2-3 | 14 | TRBV7-2 | CASTTGGLADTQYF
TRBJ1-2 | 13 | TRBV29-1 | CSVDEQGVGGYTF
TRBJ1-2 | 16 | TRBV4-3 | CASSQDPSAGENGYTF
TRBJ2-5 | 15 | TRBV11-2 | CASSLGRGGAETQYF
TRBJ2-3 | 15 | TRBV30 | CAWSVRSSWGDTQYF
TRBJ1-1 | 14 | TRBV2 | CASSEQQGATEAFF
TRBJ2-7 | 13 | TRBV29-1 | CSVRGDRGFEQYF
TRBJ2-7 | 15 | TRBV19 | CASSGQVSGPYEQYF
TRBJ2-5 | 11 | TRBV2 | CASQREETQYF